The rows below give T cell receptor beta chains drawn from one sample of a study of graft-versus-host responses after intestinal transplantation. Produced via immunoSEQ multiplex PCR; TCRdb's table is partial and in-frame only. Of 35,000 to 45,000 clones detected, approximately 93% appear once; the ten largest clones hold roughly 0.22%. These receptors have no identified antigens. The material was unstimulated CD4+ T cells sorted from spleen or lymph node cells, obtained before transplant. These receptors all come from a human donor who was the organ donor for an intestinal transplant. Both conserved end residues are part of each CDR3. The D gene is left open where the match is weak. Not all rows give a size; the values are once, few, many and, for expanded clones, a class.

d_gene: TRBD2; j_gene: TRBJ2-1; v_gene: TRBV11-2; abundance: .; CDR3nt: TGTGCCAGCAGCCCCCCGGGGGGACGGGGGAATGAGCAGTTCTTC; CDR3aa: CASSPPGGRGNEQFF
d_gene: .; j_gene: TRBJ1-2; v_gene: TRBV4-2; abundance: once; CDR3nt: TGTGCCAGCAGCCAAGCATCAGGCCTCGATGGCTACACCTTC; CDR3aa: CASSQASGLDGYTF
d_gene: TRBD1; j_gene: TRBJ1-6; v_gene: TRBV14; abundance: .; CDR3nt: TGTGCCAGCAGCCGTAGATACGGGACAGGGGGTGGAAATTCACCCCTCCACTTT; CDR3aa: CASSRRYGTGGGNSPLHF
d_gene: .; j_gene: TRBJ1-2; v_gene: TRBV5-4; abundance: .; CDR3nt: TGTGCCAGCAGCCAAAAGGACGGCTATGGCTACACCTTC; CDR3aa: CASSQKDGYGYTF
d_gene: .; j_gene: TRBJ2-4; v_gene: TRBV7-2; abundance: .; CDR3nt: TGTGCCAGCAGCTTCGAAGCGGGCCTAGCCAAAAACATTCAGTACTTC; CDR3aa: CASSFEAGLAKNIQYF
d_gene: TRBD2; j_gene: TRBJ2-1; v_gene: TRBV5-4; abundance: .; CDR3nt: TGTGCCAGCAGCTTGTCGCTAGCGGGGGGGCCTATTGTGGGTGAGCAGTTCTTC; CDR3aa: CASSLSLAGGPIVGEQFF
d_gene: TRBD1; j_gene: TRBJ1-5; v_gene: TRBV2; abundance: .; CDR3nt: TGTGCCAGCAGTGCGGACAGGGGGAATCAGCCCCAGCATTTT; CDR3aa: CASSADRGNQPQHF
d_gene: TRBD2; j_gene: TRBJ2-3; v_gene: TRBV2; abundance: .; CDR3nt: TGTGCCAGCAGGCTTCGGGGGGGTGCAGATACGCAGTATTTT; CDR3aa: CASRLRGGADTQYF
d_gene: .; j_gene: TRBJ1-2; v_gene: TRBV30; abundance: .; CDR3nt: TGTGCCTGGATAATTGGGGGAACCTTCGGCTACACCTTC; CDR3aa: CAWIIGGTFGYTF
d_gene: TRBD2; j_gene: TRBJ2-3; v_gene: TRBV7-2; abundance: .; CDR3nt: TGTGCCAGCAGCTTAGCGCTCGGGGGGGCGACAGATACGCAGTATTTT; CDR3aa: CASSLALGGATDTQYF
d_gene: .; j_gene: TRBJ2-2; v_gene: TRBV7-2; abundance: .; CDR3nt: TGTGCCAGCAGCTTAGCGGGGGGGCCCACCGGGGAGCTGTTTTTT; CDR3aa: CASSLAGGPTGELFF
d_gene: .; j_gene: TRBJ1-1; v_gene: TRBV27; abundance: .; CDR3nt: TGTGCCAGCAGTATCCCCGGGGGCACTGAAGCTTTCTTT; CDR3aa: CASSIPGGTEAFF
d_gene: .; j_gene: TRBJ1-2; v_gene: TRBV7-2; abundance: .; CDR3nt: TGTGCCAGCAGCTCGGGACAAGTGAACTATGGCTACACCTTC; CDR3aa: CASSSGQVNYGYTF
d_gene: TRBD1; j_gene: TRBJ2-1; v_gene: TRBV7-8; abundance: .; CDR3nt: TGTGCCAGCAGCTTACCTATACAGGGGAATGAGCAGTTCTTC; CDR3aa: CASSLPIQGNEQFF
d_gene: .; j_gene: TRBJ1-5; v_gene: TRBV19; abundance: .; CDR3nt: TGTGCCAGTAGTATTGGCGAGTATAGCAATCAGCCCCAGCATTTT; CDR3aa: CASSIGEYSNQPQHF
d_gene: .; j_gene: TRBJ1-1; v_gene: TRBV6-1; abundance: .; CDR3nt: TGTGCCCACGAGGGGTTGAAAAACACTGAAGCTTTCTTT; CDR3aa: CAHEGLKNTEAFF
d_gene: TRBD2; j_gene: TRBJ2-7; v_gene: TRBV5-1; abundance: .; CDR3nt: TGCGCCAGCAGCTCCAGGCTAGCGGGGGGGACCTACGAGCAGTACTTC; CDR3aa: CASSSRLAGGTYEQYF
d_gene: .; j_gene: TRBJ2-1; v_gene: TRBV4-3; abundance: .; CDR3nt: TGCGCCAGCAGCCACCGACAGGACCGACCGGACAATGAGCAGTTCTTC; CDR3aa: CASSHRQDRPDNEQFF
d_gene: .; j_gene: TRBJ2-3; v_gene: TRBV7-9; abundance: .; CDR3nt: TGTGCCAGCAGCTTAGAGGGGGATACGCAGTATTTT; CDR3aa: CASSLEGDTQYF
d_gene: .; j_gene: TRBJ2-2; v_gene: TRBV9; abundance: .; CDR3nt: TGTGCCAGCAGCCCCACGGGGGTTAACACCGGGGAGCTGTTTTTT; CDR3aa: CASSPTGVNTGELFF
d_gene: TRBD2; j_gene: TRBJ2-3; v_gene: TRBV7-9; abundance: .; CDR3nt: TGTGCCAGCGACCGGGGGGGCACAGATACGCAGTATTTT; CDR3aa: CASDRGGTDTQYF
d_gene: TRBD1; j_gene: TRBJ2-1; v_gene: TRBV6-9; abundance: .; CDR3nt: TGTGCCAGCAGCATATCTCGACAGGGGGCACTGGGTGAGCAGTTCTTC; CDR3aa: CASSISRQGALGEQFF
d_gene: TRBD1; j_gene: TRBJ1-5; v_gene: TRBV28; abundance: .; CDR3nt: TGTGCCAGCAGTTTGGGGGGGACAGGGACCTATAGCAATCAGCCCCAGCATTTT; CDR3aa: CASSLGGTGTYSNQPQHF
d_gene: TRBD1; j_gene: TRBJ2-4; v_gene: TRBV29-1; abundance: .; CDR3nt: TGCAGCGTTGAAATGGGGACAGGAGGCAAAAACATTCAGTACTTC; CDR3aa: CSVEMGTGGKNIQYF
d_gene: TRBD2; j_gene: TRBJ2-3; v_gene: TRBV7-3; abundance: .; CDR3nt: TGTGCCAGCAGCCCCGGGACTAGCGGGGGGGCGGATACGCAGTATTTT; CDR3aa: CASSPGTSGGADTQYF
d_gene: .; j_gene: TRBJ2-7; v_gene: TRBV18; abundance: .; CDR3nt: TGTGCCAGCTCACCGTCTCCCGGAGGGCTGAACGAGCAGTACTTC; CDR3aa: CASSPSPGGLNEQYF
d_gene: TRBD2; j_gene: TRBJ2-3; v_gene: TRBV5-4; abundance: .; CDR3nt: TGTGCCAGCAGCTCTCCCCAGCGGGGGGCTTCCGATACGCAGTATTTT; CDR3aa: CASSSPQRGASDTQYF
d_gene: TRBD1; j_gene: TRBJ2-7; v_gene: TRBV2; abundance: .; CDR3nt: TGTGCCAGCAGCCGGGACAGGGATGTCTACGAGCAGTACTTC; CDR3aa: CASSRDRDVYEQYF
d_gene: TRBD2; j_gene: TRBJ2-4; v_gene: TRBV7-2; abundance: .; CDR3nt: TGTGCCAGCAGCTTAGCGGAGGTTAGCGGGGACATAGCCAAAAACATTCAGTACTTC; CDR3aa: CASSLAEVSGDIAKNIQYF
d_gene: .; j_gene: TRBJ1-3; v_gene: TRBV6-1; abundance: .; CDR3nt: TGTGCCAGCGGACAGAGGAGCTCTGGAAACACCATATATTTT; CDR3aa: CASGQRSSGNTIYF
d_gene: .; j_gene: TRBJ1-5; v_gene: TRBV28; abundance: .; CDR3nt: TGTGCCAGCAGCCTAACATTTAATCAGCCCCAGCATTTT; CDR3aa: CASSLTFNQPQHF
d_gene: TRBD1; j_gene: TRBJ2-5; v_gene: TRBV7-3; abundance: .; CDR3nt: TGTGCCAGCAGCCCAGAAGGGGGCGGAGAGACCCAGTACTTC; CDR3aa: CASSPEGGGETQYF
d_gene: .; j_gene: TRBJ2-5; v_gene: TRBV4-1; abundance: .; CDR3nt: TGCGCCAGCAGCCAAGATAGCGGCCAAGAGACCCAGTACTTC; CDR3aa: CASSQDSGQETQYF
d_gene: TRBD1; j_gene: TRBJ2-7; v_gene: TRBV30; abundance: .; CDR3nt: TGTGCCTGGGGGACAGGGGCCCCCGAGCAGTACTTC; CDR3aa: CAWGTGAPEQYF
d_gene: TRBD1; j_gene: TRBJ2-3; v_gene: TRBV15; abundance: once; CDR3nt: TGTGCCACCAGGGGACAGGGAGCTGGTAGGGGGACCTCTAGCACAGATACGCAGTATTTT; CDR3aa: CATRGQGAGRGTSSTDTQYF
d_gene: TRBD2; j_gene: TRBJ2-3; v_gene: TRBV5-1; abundance: .; CDR3nt: TGCGCCAGCAGCTTGTTAGCGGGGCGAAGCACAGATACGCAGTATTTT; CDR3aa: CASSLLAGRSTDTQYF
d_gene: .; j_gene: TRBJ1-5; v_gene: TRBV5-4; abundance: .; CDR3nt: TGTGCCAGCAGCTTGGCAGGGGCCCATCAGCCCCAGCATTTT; CDR3aa: CASSLAGAHQPQHF
d_gene: .; j_gene: TRBJ2-2; v_gene: TRBV4-3; abundance: once; CDR3nt: TGCGCCAGCAGCCAAGCTCTCCAGGCCAGAGCCGGGGAGCTGTTTTTT; CDR3aa: CASSQALQARAGELFF
d_gene: .; j_gene: TRBJ1-3; v_gene: TRBV12-2; abundance: .; CDR3nt: TGTGCAAGTCGCTCCGGCGGGGGTAAATACCTCTCTGGAAACACCATATATTTT; CDR3aa: CASRSGGGKYLSGNTIYF
d_gene: .; j_gene: TRBJ1-2; v_gene: TRBV5-4; abundance: .; CDR3nt: TGTGCCAGCAGCCCCACCACGGCAGGGGCAGGAGGCTACACCTTC; CDR3aa: CASSPTTAGAGGYTF
d_gene: TRBD2; j_gene: TRBJ2-5; v_gene: TRBV7-9; abundance: .; CDR3nt: TGTGCCAGCAGCCGGGGACTAGCGGGGTCGACTGGGCAAGAGACCCAGTACTTC; CDR3aa: CASSRGLAGSTGQETQYF
d_gene: TRBD2; j_gene: TRBJ2-1; v_gene: TRBV2; abundance: .; CDR3nt: TGTGCCAGCAGCCTCCTCCAAAAGCGGGGCCCGTACAATGAGCAGTTCTTC; CDR3aa: CASSLLQKRGPYNEQFF
d_gene: TRBD2; j_gene: TRBJ2-7; v_gene: TRBV4-2; abundance: .; CDR3nt: TGTGCCAGCAGCCAGACCGGGACTAGCTTCGACGAGCAGTACTTC; CDR3aa: CASSQTGTSFDEQYF
d_gene: .; j_gene: TRBJ1-1; v_gene: TRBV20-1; abundance: .; CDR3nt: TGCAGTGCCAGAAGGTTCGAAGAAGCTTTCTTT; CDR3aa: CSARRFEEAFF
d_gene: .; j_gene: TRBJ2-3; v_gene: TRBV6-6; abundance: .; CDR3nt: TGTGCCAGCAGTCAGGTATTCTCTAGCACAGATACGCAGTATTTT; CDR3aa: CASSQVFSSTDTQYF
d_gene: TRBD1; j_gene: TRBJ1-4; v_gene: TRBV25-1; abundance: .; CDR3nt: TGTGCCAGCAGTGATACCCGGGACAGGGGATCCAATGAAAAACTGTTTTTT; CDR3aa: CASSDTRDRGSNEKLFF
d_gene: .; j_gene: TRBJ2-5; v_gene: TRBV5-6; abundance: .; CDR3nt: TGTGCCAGCAGCTTGGGGCGGGGCCAAGAGACCCAGTACTTC; CDR3aa: CASSLGRGQETQYF
d_gene: .; j_gene: TRBJ1-1; v_gene: TRBV10-3; abundance: .; CDR3nt: TGTGCCATCAGTGAGGGCCCCCAGGGGACTGAAGCTTTCTTT; CDR3aa: CAISEGPQGTEAFF
d_gene: TRBD1; j_gene: TRBJ1-4; v_gene: TRBV28; abundance: .; CDR3nt: TGTGCAGCGAGGGGCGGGACAGGGTCAACGGCAACTAATGAAAAACTGTTTTTT; CDR3aa: CAARGGTGSTATNEKLFF
d_gene: .; j_gene: TRBJ2-7; v_gene: TRBV10-3; abundance: .; CDR3nt: TGTGCCATCAGCACAGGAGCCTACGAGCAGTACTTC; CDR3aa: CAISTGAYEQYF
d_gene: TRBD2; j_gene: TRBJ2-7; v_gene: TRBV27; abundance: .; CDR3nt: TGTGCCAGCAGTTTAGGACCCGCCGGGACTAGCGGATCCTACGAGCAGTACTTC; CDR3aa: CASSLGPAGTSGSYEQYF
d_gene: TRBD2; j_gene: TRBJ2-1; v_gene: TRBV7-2; abundance: .; CDR3nt: TGTGCCAGCAGCTTTGAGAGGCGGGGGGGCTTTGAGCAGTTCTTC; CDR3aa: CASSFERRGGFEQFF
d_gene: .; j_gene: TRBJ2-5; v_gene: TRBV6-5; abundance: .; CDR3nt: TGTGCCAGCACCCCAGGGGGACTTGGGGAGACCCAGTACTTC; CDR3aa: CASTPGGLGETQYF
d_gene: .; j_gene: TRBJ2-3; v_gene: TRBV5-4; abundance: .; CDR3nt: TGTGCCAGCAGCTTGATACAAATCACAGATACGCAGTATTTT; CDR3aa: CASSLIQITDTQYF
d_gene: .; j_gene: TRBJ2-5; v_gene: TRBV7-9; abundance: once; CDR3nt: TGTGCCAGCAGCCCCGGGTGGCGGCAAGAGACCCAGTACTTC; CDR3aa: CASSPGWRQETQYF
d_gene: TRBD2; j_gene: TRBJ2-1; v_gene: TRBV6-4; abundance: .; CDR3nt: TGTGCCAGCGGGGTCGGACTAGCGGGGGAAAATGGGAATGAGCAGTTCTTC; CDR3aa: CASGVGLAGENGNEQFF